These T cell receptor beta chains were read from a single sample in a study of cytomegalovirus exposure and HLA in healthy donors. Only in-frame clones appear in the TCRdb table, and some are missing; sequencing was by immunoSEQ multiplex PCR. Of 100,000 to 120,000 clones listed, over 12% are singletons. Sequencing was carried out using PBMCs. The receptors were sampled from a female donor in good health and CMV-seronegative. Each CDR3 is given without its conserved first and last residue. Clone size is stated in some rows and not others, as once, few, many or a class when expanded.

TRBJ1-4,few,TRBV5-3,ARSPGQPAEKLF
TRBJ2-3,few,TRBV5-1,ASSLAVSRGPFGGTDTQY
TRBJ1-2,few,TRBV10-3,AISDSDGTIAGGYT
TRBJ1-1,few,TRBV9,ASSVAGLNTEAF
TRBJ2-4,-,TRBV7-2,ASSFRLSNIQY
TRBJ1-2,-,TRBV5-4,ASSLVGTGGGYT
TRBJ1-1,few,TRBV9,ASSVSQGAISEAF
TRBJ1-5,-,TRBV19,ASSLNRDNQPQH
TRBJ2-3,few,TRBV5-1,ASSSTSGSSDTQY
TRBJ2-2,-,TRBV5-1,ASSSTSGLNTGELF
TRBJ2-1,few,TRBV9,ASSADRGGEQF
TRBJ1-2,few,TRBV9,ASSVGGDPNYGYT
TRBJ2-7,-,TRBV5-1,ASSPTSGSVEQY
TRBJ1-6,-,TRBV25-1,ASSDAGTSSPLH
TRBJ1-2,-,TRBV7-9,ASSLHSPYGYT
TRBJ2-7,-,TRBV18,ASSPGTGQPYEQY
TRBJ2-7,few,TRBV28,ASSFFPDRSSYEQY
TRBJ2-7,-,TRBV28,ASSPRQGSILADEQY
TRBJ2-3,-,TRBV30,AWNRLAGGSDTQY
TRBJ2-5,-,TRBV15,ATSREWTHQETQY
TRBJ1-5,few,TRBV10-1,ASKAQGTLMDQPQH
TRBJ1-1,-,TRBV29-1,SGGQGGSMSTEAF
TRBJ2-3,few,TRBV2,ASTERRGGEDTQY
TRBJ1-1,-,TRBV27,ASSSYRGKGNMNTEAF
TRBJ1-3,-,TRBV5-3,ARRPGDGGPSANTIY
TRBJ1-6,-,TRBV27,ASSLWTGSKLYNSPLH
TRBJ2-1,few,TRBV7-2,ASSLAGGIYNEQF
TRBJ1-4,few,TRBV9,ASSVRATGTDEKLF
TRBJ1-5,few,TRBV18,ASSPPGGNQPQH
TRBJ2-2,-,TRBV27,ASSLWSSGNTGELF
TRBJ1-5,few,TRBV28,ASSTLTGVSNQPQH
TRBJ2-3,few,TRBV18,ASSSRWEETDTQY
TRBJ1-4,-,TRBV18,ASSPRAGGISF
TRBJ1-2,few,TRBV5-6,ASSPQGQGGYGYT
TRBJ1-1,few,TRBV19,ASSISETAEAF
TRBJ1-1,few,TRBV6-6,ASSVGDRAYPEAF
TRBJ1-1,few,TRBV10-3,AISRTTTGGSGDTEAF
TRBJ2-1,-,TRBV9,ASGRDHSSVGNEQF